This TCR beta chain stems from a study of PD-1 blockade in classical Hodgkin lymphoma. Study-wide background: With a 2-week interval, patients received intravenous nivolumab at 3 mg/kg. Overall study findings and caveats: Some patients began nivolumab under 1 year after ASCT. These patients were excluded from later analyses. TCR diversity rose significantly by C4D1 in CD4+ but not CD8+ cells. Relative to healthy donors, newly diagnosed patients reportedly had lower baseline TCR diversity, which was reported as lower still in relapsed/refractory patients.

About this clone: Its specificity is unknown.

Trimming pared 4 bases from V and 6 bases from J, leaving 15 bases between. CDR3 size: 14 residues. Germline loops: CDR1 SNHLY, CDR2 FYNNEI. Time point defined: cycle 4 day 1 (C4D1), after more than five weeks of nivolumab. Every patient was affected by relapse after autologous stem cell transplantation, while exposure to brentuximab vedotin was not uniform. This table comes from immunoSEQ multiplex PCR, and its TCRdb copy is limited to in-frame clones, with some not included. The table has about 33,000 clones, around 68% seen once. The sequence was obtained from a human donor with classical Hodgkin lymphoma. The chain links TRBV2 to TRBJ2-5, with D possibly being TRBD1 (6 bases). The material sequenced was peripheral blood mononuclear cells (PBMCs), taken before the fourth cycle of nivolumab. The CDR3 spells CASSAHQGQKTQYF. CDR3 DNA sequence: TGTGCCAGCAGTGCCCATCAGGGGCAGAAGACCCAGTACTTC.